Reported below is one T cell receptor (beta chain). Antigen: not known. This entry belongs to a study of cytomegalovirus exposure and HLA in healthy donors. Study-wide results and limits: Reported findings show TCR beta sequences accurately forecast HLA-A and HLA-B alleles in most subjects.

Germline CDR1 SGHRS, CDR2 YFSETQ. This CDR3 region has 14 residues. V was shortened by 1 base and J by 2 bases, with 9 bases between the two germline ends. The PCR employed 60 Vbeta primers together with 13 Jbeta primers. Clones were sequenced by immunoSEQ multiplex PCR, and TCRdb holds only the in-frame ones, with some missing. Of under 95,000 clones listed, around 8% are singletons. The sequence came from a man aged 45-65 years in good health and CMV-seronegative. The V gene is TRBV5-1, the J gene TRBJ1-1; D uncertain. The material sequenced was PBMCs. DNA for the CDR3: TGCGCCAGCAGCTTGCAGGAAGCCAACACTGAAGCTTTCTTT. Residues: CASSLQEANTEAFF.